This TCR beta chain comes out of a study of shared clonotypes between healthy human individuals. Across the whole study: Three plates each covered CD4 naive and memory; CD8 naive two, CD8 memory one. Findings and caveats of the study: Having only a few donors restricted how much genetic and exposure-history diversity was captured. The study found roughly 5.3% of naive CD4 clonotypes shared across a handful of donors.

V shed 3 bases, J shed 7 bases, and the junction held 5 bases outside the gene matches. CDR3 length: 14 amino acids. Germline loops: CDR1 GTSNPN, CDR2 SVGIG (reference sequence). Donors included only healthy HIV-negative adults lacking recent acute infections or vaccinations. This clone showed up just once. No antigen is known for it. Sequencing used immunoSEQ multiplex PCR; TCRdb keeps in-frame clones, though not all of them. The table lists a few million clones, around nine tenths of them singletons. The sequenced material came from naive CD4+ T cells sorted from blood. The subset: CD45RA+ positively selected. J is TRBJ2-2 and V is TRBV30, with 10 bases fitting TRBD1. This TCR came from a man aged 18 to 29 in good health. CDR3 amino acids: CAWSDRGPGGELFF. In DNA, the CDR3 is TGTGCCTGGAGCGACAGGGGGCCGGGCGGGGAGCTGTTTTTT.